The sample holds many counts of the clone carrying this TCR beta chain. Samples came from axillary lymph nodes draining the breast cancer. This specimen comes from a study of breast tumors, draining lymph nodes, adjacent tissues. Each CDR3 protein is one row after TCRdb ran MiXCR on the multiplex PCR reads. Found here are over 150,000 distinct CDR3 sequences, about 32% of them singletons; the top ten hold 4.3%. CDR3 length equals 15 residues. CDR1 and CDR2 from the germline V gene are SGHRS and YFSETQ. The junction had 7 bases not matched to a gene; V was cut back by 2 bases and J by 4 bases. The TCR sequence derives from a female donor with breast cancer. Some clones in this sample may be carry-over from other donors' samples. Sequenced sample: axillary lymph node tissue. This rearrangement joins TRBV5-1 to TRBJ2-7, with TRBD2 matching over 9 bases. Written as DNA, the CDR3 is TGCGCCAGCAGCTTTGCGGGGGGGGCAGGGTACGAGCAGTACTTC. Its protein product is CASSFAGGAGYEQYF. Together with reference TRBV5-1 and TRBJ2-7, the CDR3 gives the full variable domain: KAGVTQTPRYLIKTRGQQVTLSCSPISGHRSVSWYQQTPGQGLQFLFEYFSETQRNKGNFPGRFSGRQFSNSRSEMNVSTLELGDSALYLCASSFAGGAGYEQYFGPGTRLTVT.